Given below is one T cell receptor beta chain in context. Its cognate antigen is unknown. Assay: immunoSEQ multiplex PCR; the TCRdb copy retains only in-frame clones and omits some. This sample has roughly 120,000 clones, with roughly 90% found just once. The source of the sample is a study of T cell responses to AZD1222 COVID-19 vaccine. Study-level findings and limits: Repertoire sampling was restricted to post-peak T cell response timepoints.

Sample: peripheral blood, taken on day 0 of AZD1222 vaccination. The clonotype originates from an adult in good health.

CDR3 DNA: TGTGCCAGCAGCCATAGGACTAGCCTGTACCAAGAGACCCAGTACTTC. Amino acid sequence: CASSHRTSLYQETQYF. The gene calls are TRBV9 and TRBJ2-5; 8 nucleotides match TRBD2. V lost 4 bases, J lost 0 bases, and 8 bases stayed unmatched. Germline V CDR1 and CDR2: SGDLS, YYNGEE. CDR3 length: 16 residues.